Listed below are T cell receptor beta chains from one sample, sequenced in a study of cytomegalovirus exposure and HLA in healthy donors. Assay: immunoSEQ multiplex PCR; the TCRdb copy retains only in-frame clones and omits some. The sample lists 80,000 to 100,000 clones, about 85% occurring once. Input material: PBMCs. The receptors were gathered from a female donor in good health and CMV-seropositive. CDR3s include the opening cysteine and the closing phenylalanine or tryptophan. A D gene is named only where the DNA matches it firmly. Expanded clones get a size class; other rows say once, few or many, or leave the size out.

clone size,D gene,CDR3 length,J gene,V gene,CDR3 protein,CDR3 DNA
once,-,15,TRBJ2-5,TRBV5-1,CASSPLGALEETQYF,TGCGCCAGCAGCCCTTTGGGGGCGCTAGAGGAGACCCAGTACTTC
-,-,16,TRBJ2-1,TRBV5-1,CASSPSAGSSYNEQFF,TGCGCCAGCAGCCCTTCAGCGGGTAGCTCCTACAATGAGCAGTTCTTC
-,TRBD1,15,TRBJ1-1,TRBV5-1,CASSWGTGSATEAFF,TGCGCCAGCAGTTGGGGGACAGGCTCCGCGACTGAAGCTTTCTTT
-,-,13,TRBJ1-1,TRBV30,CAWWEGGGTEAFF,TGTGCCTGGTGGGAGGGAGGTGGCACTGAAGCTTTCTTT
-,-,14,TRBJ1-1,TRBV7-9,CASSNLAVTGEAFF,TGTGCCAGCAGCAATCTCGCCGTGACGGGTGAAGCTTTCTTT
-,TRBD1,16,TRBJ2-7,TRBV10-2,CASSELGQGAFHEQYF,TGCGCCAGCAGTGAATTAGGGCAGGGGGCTTTTCACGAGCAGTACTTC
-,-,12,TRBJ2-1,TRBV4-1,CASSQAEDEQFF,TGCGCCAGCAGCCAAGCAGAGGATGAGCAGTTCTTC
-,-,16,TRBJ1-4,TRBV14,CASSQAYRTTNEKLFF,TGTGCCAGCAGCCAGGCCTACAGAACAACTAATGAAAAACTGTTTTTT
-,TRBD1,15,TRBJ2-5,TRBV29-1,CSVEADWTGKETQYF,TGCAGCGTTGAAGCTGACTGGACAGGGAAAGAGACCCAGTACTTC
-,-,14,TRBJ2-2,TRBV9,CASSLQGHTGELFF,TGTGCCAGCAGCCTACAGGGTCACACCGGGGAGCTGTTTTTT
-,TRBD1,16,TRBJ2-1,TRBV9,CASSGDRSDSYNEQFF,TGTGCCAGCAGCGGGGACAGGTCCGACTCCTACAATGAGCAGTTCTTC
-,TRBD1,17,TRBJ1-6,TRBV15,CATSMETGGDWNSPLHF,TGTGCCACCAGCATGGAGACAGGGGGCGATTGGAATTCACCCCTCCACTTT
-,-,12,TRBJ2-4,TRBV9,CASSAQRGIQYF,TGTGCCAGCAGCGCCCAGCGCGGCATTCAGTACTTC
-,-,13,TRBJ2-7,TRBV30,CAWQGTVSYEQYF,TGTGCCTGGCAGGGGACCGTCTCCTACGAGCAGTACTTC
-,-,15,TRBJ2-3,TRBV5-1,CASSFATGLTDTQYF,TGCGCCAGCAGCTTCGCAACTGGACTCACAGATACGCAGTATTTT
-,-,13,TRBJ2-7,TRBV11-2,CASSLARVYEQYF,TGTGCCAGCAGCTTAGCCAGGGTATACGAGCAGTACTTC
-,TRBD1,15,TRBJ2-2,TRBV9,CASSAVQGATGELFF,TGTGCCAGCAGCGCTGTACAGGGGGCCACCGGGGAGCTGTTTTTT
once,-,13,TRBJ2-1,TRBV30,CAWTPGNDLIQFF,TGTGCCTGGACCCCGGGAAACGATTTAATTCAGTTCTTC
-,-,16,TRBJ2-2,TRBV7-7,CASSSQGAGRTGELFF,TGTGCTAGCAGCTCGCAAGGGGCCGGACGGACCGGGGAGCTGTTTTTT
-,-,13,TRBJ1-5,TRBV30,CAWSVQGNQPQHF,TGTGCCTGGAGTGTACAGGGAAATCAGCCCCAGCATTTT
-,-,13,TRBJ2-5,TRBV9,CASSVAGRETQYF,TGTGCCAGCAGCGTAGCGGGGAGAGAGACCCAGTACTTC
once,TRBD1,14,TRBJ2-2,TRBV30,CAWAWTGRTGELFF,TGTGCCTGGGCATGGACAGGGAGAACCGGGGAGCTGTTTTTT
once,-,13,TRBJ2-1,TRBV23-1,CASSQSTEGEQFF,TGCGCCAGCAGTCAGAGTACAGAGGGTGAGCAGTTCTTC
-,TRBD1,14,TRBJ1-1,TRBV5-1,CASSLQGVGTEAFF,TGCGCCAGCAGCCTACAGGGGGTGGGTACTGAAGCTTTCTTT
-,TRBD1,15,TRBJ2-2,TRBV5-1,CASSTTGGHTGELFF,TGCGCCAGCAGCACTACAGGGGGCCACACCGGGGAGCTGTTTTTT
-,-,11,TRBJ1-5,TRBV28,CASSKQQPQHF,TGTGCCAGCAGCAAACAACAGCCCCAGCATTTT
once,-,14,TRBJ1-2,TRBV5-1,CASSFRDAARGYTF,TGCGCCAGCAGCTTCAGGGATGCGGCTAGGGGCTACACCTTC
-,-,14,TRBJ1-1,TRBV7-9,CASSPDIESTEAFF,TGTGCCAGCAGTCCGGACATTGAGAGCACTGAAGCTTTCTTT